What follows describes a single T cell receptor beta chain. Its antigen is unknown. The CDR3 has 12 amino acids. V was shortened by 0 bases and J by 5 bases, with 3 bases between the two germline ends. Germline-derived CDR1 and CDR2 are SGDLS and YYNGEE. These data belong to a study of lymphopenia after photon versus proton radiotherapy. Produced via immunoSEQ multiplex PCR; TCRdb's table is partial and in-frame only. Among around 28,000 clones listed, 81% were seen once. Overall study results and limits: After the lymphocyte nadir, photon-treated repertoires showed oligoclonal expansion, especially of CD8+ Temra cells. Proton therapy kept repertoires fairly stable, unlike photons, which gained effector/memory cells. Survival link was tested only in deceased patients; proton benefit remains a possibility. A bigger post-nadir fall in TCR diversity correlated inversely with survival time in deceased patients.

The V gene is TRBV9, the J gene TRBJ2-1; no definite D call. The sequencing used peripheral blood, collected from a patient treated with photon-based radiotherapy. The origin of this receptor is a man aged 50-60 years with gastric cancer. The CDR3: CASSVDDNEQFF. The CDR3 region has the DNA TGTGCCAGCAGCGTAGATGACAATGAGCAGTTCTTC.